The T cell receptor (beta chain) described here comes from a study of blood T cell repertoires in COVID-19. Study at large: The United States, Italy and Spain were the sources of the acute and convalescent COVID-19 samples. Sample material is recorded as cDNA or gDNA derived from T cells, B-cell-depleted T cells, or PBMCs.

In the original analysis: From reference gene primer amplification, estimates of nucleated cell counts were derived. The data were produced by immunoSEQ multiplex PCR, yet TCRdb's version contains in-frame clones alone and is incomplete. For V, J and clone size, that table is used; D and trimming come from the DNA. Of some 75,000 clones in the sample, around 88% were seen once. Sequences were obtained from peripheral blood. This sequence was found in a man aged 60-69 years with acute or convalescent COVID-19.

The CDR3 coding sequence is TGTGCCAGCAGTGCGCAATGGACTAGCGGGGCCAATGAGCAGTTCTTC. Protein product: CASSAQWTSGANEQFF. The V and J genes are TRBV6-1 and TRBJ2-1; 12 bases align to TRBD2. Looked up from germline, CDR1 is MNHNS and CDR2 is SASEGT. V lost 4 bases to trimming and J lost 6 bases; unmatched junction nucleotides: 7. The CDR3 consists of 16 residues.